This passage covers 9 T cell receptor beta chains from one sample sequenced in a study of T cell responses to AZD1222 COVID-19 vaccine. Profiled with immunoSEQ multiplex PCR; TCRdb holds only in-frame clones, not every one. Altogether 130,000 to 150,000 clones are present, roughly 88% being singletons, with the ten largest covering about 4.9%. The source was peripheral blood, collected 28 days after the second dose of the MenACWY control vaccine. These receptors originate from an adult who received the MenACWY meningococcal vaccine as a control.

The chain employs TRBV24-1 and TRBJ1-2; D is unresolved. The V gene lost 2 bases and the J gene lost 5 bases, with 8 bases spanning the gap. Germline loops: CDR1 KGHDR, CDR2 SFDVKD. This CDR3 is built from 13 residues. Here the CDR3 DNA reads TGTGCCACCAGTGATTATCCAGCATATGGCTACACCTTC. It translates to CATSDYPAYGYTF.

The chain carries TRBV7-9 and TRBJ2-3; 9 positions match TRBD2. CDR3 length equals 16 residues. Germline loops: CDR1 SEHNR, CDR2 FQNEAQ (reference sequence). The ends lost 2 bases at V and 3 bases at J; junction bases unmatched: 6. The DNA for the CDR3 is TGTGCCAGCAGCTTATTAATAAGCGGGGGGACAGATACGCAGTATTTT. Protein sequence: CASSLLISGGTDTQYF.

The CDR3 loop is CASSLAASGGALAQETQYF. The CDR3 DNA follows: TGCGCCAGCAGCTTGGCGGCTAGCGGGGGGGCCTTAGCTCAAGAGACCCAGTACTTC. The V and J genes are TRBV5-1 and TRBJ2-5; 12 bases are shared with TRBD2. The CDR3 totals 19 residues. V trimming: 0 bases; J trimming: 2 bases; junction bases outside the gene matches: 11. Germline CDR1 is SGHRS and CDR2 is YFSETQ. Variable domain in full (rest from reference TRBV5-1 and TRBJ2-5): KAGVTQTPRYLIKTRGQQVTLSCSPISGHRSVSWYQQTPGQGLQFLFEYFSETQRNKGNFPGRFSGRQFSNSRSEMNVSTLELGDSALYLCASSLAASGGALAQETQYFGPGTRLLVL.

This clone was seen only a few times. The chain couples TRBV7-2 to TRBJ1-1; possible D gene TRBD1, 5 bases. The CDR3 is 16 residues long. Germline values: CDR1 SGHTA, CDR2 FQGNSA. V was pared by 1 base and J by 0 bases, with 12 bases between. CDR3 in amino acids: CASSLVPGHMNTEAFF. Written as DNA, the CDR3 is TGTGCCAGCAGCTTAGTCCCAGGGCACATGAACACTGAAGCTTTCTTT.

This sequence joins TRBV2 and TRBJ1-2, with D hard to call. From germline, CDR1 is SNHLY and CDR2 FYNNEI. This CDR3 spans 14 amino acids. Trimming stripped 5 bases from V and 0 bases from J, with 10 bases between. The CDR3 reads CASSYAGANYGYTF. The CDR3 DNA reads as TGTGCCAGCAGTTACGCCGGAGCTAACTATGGCTACACCTTC.

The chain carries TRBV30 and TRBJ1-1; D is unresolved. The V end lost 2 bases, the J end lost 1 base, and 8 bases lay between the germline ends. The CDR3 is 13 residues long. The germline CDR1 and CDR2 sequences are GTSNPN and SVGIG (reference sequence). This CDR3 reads CAWSLVKNTEAFF. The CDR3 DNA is TGTGCCTGGAGTTTGGTCAAGAACACTGAAGCTTTCTTT.

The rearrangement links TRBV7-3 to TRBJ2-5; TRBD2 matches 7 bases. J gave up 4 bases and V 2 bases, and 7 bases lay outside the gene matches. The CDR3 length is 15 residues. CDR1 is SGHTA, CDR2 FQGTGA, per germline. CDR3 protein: CASSLYGGVSETQYF. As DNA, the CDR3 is TGTGCCAGCAGCTTATATGGGGGGGTCTCAGAGACCCAGTACTTC.

The CDR3 nucleotides are TGTGCCAGCAGCCGGGGAGGGACAGAAGCTAACTATGGCTACACCTTC. It translates to CASSRGGTEANYGYTF. This chain connects TRBV2 to TRBJ1-2; 7 bases match TRBD1. The CDR3 has 16 amino acids. Trimming at V came to 6 bases and at J to 0 bases, leaving 10 bases not matched to a gene. Germline V gives CDR1 SNHLY, CDR2 FYNNEI.

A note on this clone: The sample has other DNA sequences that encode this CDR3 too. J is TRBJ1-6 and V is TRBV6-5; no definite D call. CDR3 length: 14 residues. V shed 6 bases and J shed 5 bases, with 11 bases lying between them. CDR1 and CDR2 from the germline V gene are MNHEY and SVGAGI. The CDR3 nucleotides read TGTGCCAGCAGCCCCGGTACAGATAATTCACCCCTCCACTTT. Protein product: CASSPGTDNSPLHF.